This TCR beta chain was captured in a study of tumor and adjacent non-tumor tissue in lung cancer. Overall study: Patients were aged roughly 30 to 76, 10 men and about five women, stage I to III. On average, productive TCRbeta reads reached 4 million to 4.5 million per sample.

No cell sorting was done before RNA was extracted from the tissue. Distant lung tissue was collected more than 3 cm away from the tumor edge. A modified ARM-PCR protocol with three rounds of nested PCR amplified TCRbeta. TCRdb redid the calling of the multiplex PCR reads with MiXCR, one entry per CDR3 protein. The data show about 98,000 distinct CDR3 sequences, about 80% seen once. With 2 bases removed from V and 4 bases from J, the gap between germline ends came to 11 bases. Germline values: CDR1 SQVTM, CDR2 ANQGSEA. The CDR3 is 13 amino acids. The chain uses TRBV29-1 and TRBJ2-5; tentatively, D is TRBD2 (6 bases). This TCR was sampled from a man in his fifties or sixties with small cell lung cancer. The sample comprised distant non-tumor lung tissue. This chain's CDR3 is CSVETGEGETQYF. The CDR3 bases are TGCAGCGTTGAAACGGGAGAGGGAGAGACCCAGTACTTC.